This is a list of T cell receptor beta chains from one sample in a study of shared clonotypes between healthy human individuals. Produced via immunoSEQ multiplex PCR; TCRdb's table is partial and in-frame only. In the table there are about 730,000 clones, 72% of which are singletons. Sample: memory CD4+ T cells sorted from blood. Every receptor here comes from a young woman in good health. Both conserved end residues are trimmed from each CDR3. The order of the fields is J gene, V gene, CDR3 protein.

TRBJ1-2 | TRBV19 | ASSIEGQGGYT
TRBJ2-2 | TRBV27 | ASKGTSGELF
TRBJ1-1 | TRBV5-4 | ASSFFGGRGTEAF
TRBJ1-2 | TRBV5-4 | ASSLDGPGLAADYT
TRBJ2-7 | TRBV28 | AVLGAYEQY
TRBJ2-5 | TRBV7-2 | ASSKTSGGFETQY
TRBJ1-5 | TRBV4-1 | ASSQAPGNNQPQH
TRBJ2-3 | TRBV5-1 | ASSLAGSTDTQY
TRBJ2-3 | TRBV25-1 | ASSEWQSTDTQY
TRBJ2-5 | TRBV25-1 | ASSDKVAGVKETQY
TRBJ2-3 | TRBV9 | ASSAGSTDTQY
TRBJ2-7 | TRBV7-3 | ASSFQAGGSYEQY
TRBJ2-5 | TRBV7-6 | ASSLAPSLRGETQY
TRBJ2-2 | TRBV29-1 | SGIAGSSNTGELF
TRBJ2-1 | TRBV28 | ASSSLAPDEQF
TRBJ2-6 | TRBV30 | AWKANSPSGANVLT
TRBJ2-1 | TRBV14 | ASSQDARVSYNEQF
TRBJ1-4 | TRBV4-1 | ASSQAPYRGNEKLF
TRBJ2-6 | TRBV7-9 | ASRGLAGQNVLT
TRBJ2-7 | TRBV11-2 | ASRPSTTLAYEQY
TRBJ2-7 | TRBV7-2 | ASSLASGTGEQY
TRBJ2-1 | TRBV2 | ASSEDPWVPSGRGEGSSYNEQF
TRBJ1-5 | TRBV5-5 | ASSSALGGDQPQH
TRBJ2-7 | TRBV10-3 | AISGPDREVSEQY